These T cell receptor beta chains were read from a single sample in a study of blood T cells in healthy people across ages. TCRdb reprocessed the 5' RACE reads via MiXCR and lists one record per CDR3 protein. The table shows 700,000 or so distinct CDR3 sequences, with 22% occurring only once. The sample consisted of blood. The receptor set was obtained from a man in his 70s in good health. Each CDR3 is given with its conserved first and last residue. The D gene is left open where the match is weak. Not every row has a clone size; where given, it reads once, few, many or a size class.

D gene: NA; J gene: TRBJ1-3; V gene: TRBV6-5; clone size: NA; CDR3 DNA: TGTGCCAGCAGTTACCGAAGCGGCAGAAACACCATATATTTT; CDR3 protein: CASSYRSGRNTIYF
D gene: NA; J gene: TRBJ1-2; V gene: TRBV3-1; clone size: NA; CDR3 DNA: TGTGCCAGCAGCCGACAGGAGGGCTATGGCTACACCTTC; CDR3 protein: CASSRQEGYGYTF
D gene: NA; J gene: TRBJ1-2; V gene: TRBV19; clone size: many; CDR3 DNA: TGTGCCAGTAGTTCGACAGGAGCTAACTATGGCTACACCTTC; CDR3 protein: CASSSTGANYGYTF
D gene: NA; J gene: TRBJ2-1; V gene: TRBV15; clone size: few; CDR3 DNA: TGTGCCACCAGCAGAGATCTTTCCTCCTACAATGAGCAGTTCTTC; CDR3 protein: CATSRDLSSYNEQFF
D gene: TRBD1; J gene: TRBJ1-5; V gene: TRBV6-4; clone size: few; CDR3 DNA: TGTGCCAGCAGTACAGACAGGGGTCAGCCCCAGCATTTT; CDR3 protein: CASSTDRGQPQHF
D gene: TRBD1; J gene: TRBJ1-5; V gene: TRBV28; clone size: once; CDR3 DNA: TGTGCCAGCAGTTCTCCCGGGACAGGGGATCAGCCCCAGCATTTT; CDR3 protein: CASSSPGTGDQPQHF
D gene: TRBD2; J gene: TRBJ2-1; V gene: TRBV12-3/TRBV12-4; clone size: NA; CDR3 DNA: TGTGCCAGCAGTTTCTGGCGGGAGGGCCTCAATGAGCAGTTCTTC; CDR3 protein: CASSFWREGLNEQFF
D gene: NA; J gene: TRBJ2-1; V gene: TRBV3-1; clone size: few; CDR3 DNA: TGTGCCAGCAGCCAAGGCCCGTTCACGGGCTGGGATGAGCAGTTCTTC; CDR3 protein: CASSQGPFTGWDEQFF
D gene: NA; J gene: TRBJ1-1; V gene: TRBV18; clone size: NA; CDR3 DNA: TGTGCCAGCTCACCAAGGACAACCACTGAAGCTTTCTTT; CDR3 protein: CASSPRTTTEAFF
D gene: NA; J gene: TRBJ2-3; V gene: TRBV7-3; clone size: few; CDR3 DNA: TGTGCCAGCAGCTTGACTCACACCCTTAGCACAGATACGCAGTATTTT; CDR3 protein: CASSLTHTLSTDTQYF
D gene: NA; J gene: TRBJ1-1; V gene: TRBV9; clone size: NA; CDR3 DNA: TGTGCCAGCTCCCTTGGGGGGCGCGGAAGGAACACTGAAGCTTTCTTT; CDR3 protein: CASSLGGRGRNTEAFF
D gene: TRBD1; J gene: TRBJ1-4; V gene: TRBV5-1; clone size: NA; CDR3 DNA: TGCGCCAGCAGCCCAGTCCCGGGACAGGGTGGAGGTGAAAAACTGTTTTTT; CDR3 protein: CASSPVPGQGGGEKLFF
D gene: TRBD2; J gene: TRBJ2-4; V gene: TRBV30; clone size: few; CDR3 DNA: TGTGCCTGGAGTGTAGTACTAGCGGGCCTAGCCAAAAACATTCAGTACTTC; CDR3 protein: CAWSVVLAGLAKNIQYF
D gene: NA; J gene: TRBJ2-1; V gene: TRBV12-3/TRBV12-4; clone size: NA; CDR3 DNA: TGTGCCAGCACCCAAAGGTTGGGGGGTACTTACAATGAGCAGTTCTTC; CDR3 protein: CASTQRLGGTYNEQFF
D gene: TRBD2; J gene: TRBJ2-7; V gene: TRBV5-1; clone size: once; CDR3 DNA: TGCGCCAGCAGCTACGGGACTAGCGGGGGCGAGCAGTACTTC; CDR3 protein: CASSYGTSGGEQYF
D gene: TRBD2; J gene: TRBJ2-1; V gene: TRBV5-1; clone size: few; CDR3 DNA: TGCGCCAGCAGCGGACGGACTAGCGGGAGTCGAAATGAGCAGTTCTTC; CDR3 protein: CASSGRTSGSRNEQFF
D gene: NA; J gene: TRBJ1-4; V gene: TRBV5-1; clone size: NA; CDR3 DNA: TGCGCCAGCAGCCCATTGTTGGATGAAAAACTGTTTTTT; CDR3 protein: CASSPLLDEKLFF